The present T cell receptor (beta chain) was sequenced within a study of identical twins. TCRdb processed the 5' RACE reads anew with MiXCR; each CDR3 protein has one entry. The sample holds about 240,000 distinct CDR3 sequences; 8% to 11% are singletons and the top ten take over 8%. With regard to this clonotype: Its specificity is not known.

Findings and limits, study-wide: Rather than following the same donors, the conclusions depended on cross-sectional statistical analysis.

Trimming took 5 bases from V and 1 from J; bases not matched to a gene: 7. Germline loops: CDR1 DFQATT, CDR2 SNEGSKA (reference sequence). There are 14 residues in the CDR3. Sequenced: memory T cells sorted from blood. The chain recombines TRBV20-1 with TRBJ2-5; 7 nucleotides agree with TRBD2. This clonotype originated in a man in his forties or fifties in good health. CDR3 protein: CSALGLDSQETQYF. The CDR3 nucleotides read TGCAGTGCTCTAGGACTAGATAGCCAAGAGACCCAGTACTTC.